The 5 T cell receptor beta chains reported below all come from one sample, sequenced in a study of long-term antiretroviral therapy in people with HIV. Assay version v3.0 of immunoSEQ was used, and it was run at survey level. Measured with immunoSEQ multiplex PCR; TCRdb has only the in-frame clones, and not every one. The repertoire has some 18,000 clones, 79% of them found once; the top ten carry 5% to 7.5%. The sample was unsorted PBMCs, taken at the start of antiretroviral therapy, before treatment. The receptor set was obtained from a man younger than 30 with HIV.

This clone was counted only a few times. The genes are TRBV19 and TRBJ2-1, with 7 bases that match TRBD2. Germline-derived CDR1 and CDR2 are LNHDA and SQIVND (reference sequence). There are 14 residues in the CDR3. Trimming cost V 3 bases and J 6 bases; bases outside gene matches: 5. The CDR3 loop is CASSMGGLLNEQFF. The CDR3 DNA reads TGTGCCAGTAGTATGGGGGGACTACTCAATGAGCAGTTCTTC.

The rearrangement joins TRBV4-2 to TRBJ2-7; TRBD1 agrees at 9 bases. V lost 0 bases, J lost 7 bases, and 7 bases stayed unmatched. Germline V gene data show CDR1 as LGHNA and CDR2 as YNFKEQ. CDR3 length equals 15 residues. The CDR3 nucleotides are TGTGCCAGCAGCCAAGAAACAGGGGGCTCGGGTGAGCAGTACTTC. Translating gives CASSQETGGSGEQYF.

This chain links TRBV18 with TRBJ1-4; 8 bases are shared with TRBD1. CDR3 size: 17 residues. The V segment lost 2 bases and the J segment 9 bases; nucleotides outside the gene matches: 14. CDR1 is KGHSH and CDR2 is LQKENI in the germline V gene. The CDR3 sequence: CASSPIVTATGGQKLFF. CDR3 in DNA: TGTGCCAGCTCACCAATAGTAACGGCCACAGGGGGGCAAAAACTGTTTTTT.

The V call is TRBV18, the J call TRBJ1-1; D is ambiguous. The CDR3 is 15 residues long. V was pared by 1 base and J by 3 bases, with 12 bases between. CDR1 is KGHSH, CDR2 LQKENI, per germline. The CDR3 reads CASSPRPLWDTEAFF. In nucleotides, the CDR3 is TGTGCCAGCTCACCACGGCCCCTGTGGGACACTGAAGCTTTCTTT.

The genes are TRBV19 and TRBJ2-7; either TRBD1 or TRBD2 may fit D (5 bases each). The V gene's germline CDR1 is LNHDA and CDR2 SQIVND (reference sequence). This CDR3 comprises 13 residues. The V end was cut by 3 bases, the J end by 4 bases, with 10 bases between. The CDR3 reads CASSMGVWYEQYF. CDR3 in DNA: TGTGCCAGTAGTATGGGGGTTTGGTACGAGCAGTACTTC.